One sample yielded the 29 T cell receptor beta chains listed below, sequenced in a study of OX40 agonist ivuxolimab in advanced cancers. Here immunoSEQ multiplex PCR was the method, and the copy in TCRdb shows in-frame clones only, minus some. This table has some 100,000 clones, 90% appearing once. Source: CD4+ or CD8+ T cells sorted from blood, taken in a trial of the OX40 agonist ivuxolimab. Source of these receptors: an adult with an advanced solid tumor such as melanoma, head and neck, liver or kidney cancer.

The V gene is TRBV28, the J gene TRBJ2-1; TRBD2 matches at 15 bases. This CDR3 has 19 residues. From germline, CDR1 is MDHEN and CDR2 SYDVKM. The J segment lost 2 bases and the V segment lost 4 bases, leaving 9 bases of the junction unmatched. CDR3: CASSSYPGTSGGTYNEQFF. CDR3 DNA: TGTGCCAGCAGTTCCTACCCCGGGACTAGCGGGGGGACCTACAATGAGCAGTTCTTC.

The chain recombines TRBV18 with TRBJ1-2; 7 bases agree with TRBD1. This CDR3 is 14 amino acids long. Germline CDR1 KGHSH, CDR2 LQKENI. With 3 bases clipped from V and 5 bases from J, the junction kept 6 bases outside the gene matches. The DNA of the CDR3 is TGTGCCAGCTCACCCGGGACAGTCGGTTATGGCTACACCTTC. Amino acid sequence: CASSPGTVGYGYTF.

The chain links TRBV6-6 to TRBJ2-1, with 9 bases matching TRBD2. V was clipped by 7 bases and J by 8 bases; unmatched bases: 9. The CDR3 runs 14 residues. Germline CDR1 is MNHNY and CDR2 is SVGAGI (reference sequence). The CDR3, as DNA: TGTGCCAGCACTCAGCGGGAGGCTTGGGATGAGCAGTTCTTC. This gives the protein CASTQREAWDEQFF.

The chain carries TRBV19 and TRBJ2-5; the match to TRBD1 covers 10 bases. Germline CDR1 and CDR2: LNHDA and SQIVND (reference sequence). The CDR3 consists of 18 residues. The trim removed 3 bases at V and 2 bases at J, leaving 12 bases unmatched. The CDR3 loop reads CASSIADRGIGMQETQYF. The DNA of the CDR3 is TGTGCCAGTAGTATTGCGGACAGGGGGATAGGCATGCAAGAGACCCAGTACTTC. Drawing the rest from reference TRBV19 and TRBJ2-5, the complete variable domain is DGGITQSPKYLFRKEGQNVTLSCEQNLNHDAMYWYRQDPGQGLRLIYYSQIVNDFQKGDIAEGYSVSREKKESFPLTVTSAQKNPTAFYLCASSIADRGIGMQETQYFGPGTRLLVL.

DNA of the CDR3: TGTGCCAGCAGCTTAGACCTCGGACTAGCGGGAGCGGAGGCGGAGACCCAGTACTTC. It is translated as CASSLDLGLAGAEAETQYF. The chain couples TRBV13 to TRBJ2-5; TRBD2 aligns across 13 bases. The CDR3 runs to 19 residues. With V trimmed by 1 base and J by 5 bases, 13 bases remained unmatched. The germline V gene encodes CDR1 PRHDT and CDR2 FYEKMQ (reference sequence).

The rearrangement uses TRBV7-3 and TRBJ1-3; D might be TRBD1 (5 bases). CDR1 SGHTA and CDR2 FQGTGA come from the germline V gene. Trimming took off 0 bases at V and 0 bases at J, with 6 bases between the two ends. The CDR3 consists of 15 residues. The chain's CDR3 is CASSLTQGSGNTIYF. CDR3 DNA: TGTGCCAGCAGCTTAACTCAGGGCTCTGGAAACACCATATATTTT.

This clone was picked up a small number of times. The chain carries TRBV30 and TRBJ2-7, with a possible D match to TRBD2 (6 bases). V was shortened by 3 bases and J by 4 bases, with 13 bases between the two germline ends. Germline V gene data show CDR1 as GTSNPN and CDR2 as SVGIG (reference sequence). This CDR3 has 13 residues. For the CDR3, the DNA is TGTGCCTGGAGAGTAACGGGAGCGTACGAGCAGTACTTC. This encodes CAWRVTGAYEQYF.

The rearrangement links TRBV5-8 to TRBJ2-3; D perhaps matches TRBD2 (6 bases). The CDR3 runs 15 residues. Looked up from germline, CDR1 is SGHTS and CDR2 is YDEGEE. V was pared by 4 bases and J by 4 bases, with 16 bases between. The CDR3 DNA is TGTGCCAGCAGCCCGGGACTTAGACGGTCAGATACGCAGTATTTT. Its translation: CASSPGLRRSDTQYF.

The table lists this clone with a few counts. V is TRBV7-2 and J is TRBJ1-2, with TRBD1 identical over 7 bases. The CDR3 is 15 amino acids. In germline, CDR1 is SGHTA, CDR2 FQGNSA. The V segment lost 5 bases and the J segment 4 bases; nucleotides outside the gene matches: 10. CDR3 amino acids: CASSLGQQPGYGYTF. The CDR3 nucleotides are TGTGCCAGCAGCCTGGGACAGCAGCCTGGCTATGGCTACACCTTC.

V and J are TRBV2 and TRBJ2-1; 12 bases match TRBD2. CDR3 length: 15 amino acids. Germline V gives CDR1 SNHLY, CDR2 FYNNEI. Trimming at V came to 6 bases and at J to 4 bases, leaving 4 bases not matched to a gene. In nucleotides, the CDR3 is TGTGCCAGCAGGGCCGGGACTAGCGGGTACAATGAGCAGTTCTTC. It encodes CASRAGTSGYNEQFF.

The chain links TRBV11-2 to TRBJ2-7, with a tentative D call TRBD2 (6 bases). Germline V lookup: CDR1 SGHAT, CDR2 FQNNGV. V was trimmed by 5 bases and J by 3 bases, leaving 26 bases between them. The CDR3 has 18 residues. The CDR3 here is CASSRGPGLANSHYEQYF. CDR3 nucleotides: TGTGCCAGCAGCCGTGGGCCGGGACTCGCAAACTCCCACTACGAGCAGTACTTC. The full variable domain, in which reference TRBV11-2 and TRBJ2-7 provide the parts outside the CDR3, is EAGVAQSPRYKIIEKRQSVAFWCNPISGHATLYWYQQILGQGPKLLIQFQNNGVVDDSQLPKDRFSAERLKGVDSTLKIQPAKLEDSAVYLCASSRGPGLANSHYEQYFGPGTRLTVT.

The chain uses TRBV19 and TRBJ2-2, with 11 bases fitting TRBD2. CDR1 is LNHDA and CDR2 is SQIVND in the germline V gene (reference sequence). The CDR3 runs to 17 residues. The CDR3 DNA reads TGTGCTGCCGGGACTAGCGGAGTGATGGCGAACACCGGGGAGCTGTTTTTT. Protein sequence: CAAGTSGVMANTGELFF.

The V gene is TRBV4-2, the J gene TRBJ1-6, with 11 bases matching TRBD1. CDR3 length: 16 residues. The J segment lost 8 bases and the V segment lost 4 bases, leaving 7 bases of the junction unmatched. In germline, CDR1 is LGHNA, CDR2 YNFKEQ. This CDR3 reads CASSRNRDRGDSPLHF. In nucleotides, the CDR3 is TGTGCCAGCAGCCGAAACCGGGACAGGGGGGATTCACCCCTCCACTTT.

This chain joins TRBV7-2 and TRBJ2-2, with 9 bases lining up with TRBD2. After removal of 0 bases from V and 5 bases from J, the junction contained 4 bases not matched to a gene. The germline V gene encodes CDR1 SGHTA and CDR2 FQGNSA. CDR3 size: 16 residues. The DNA of the CDR3 is TGTGCCAGCAGCTTAGCACGGCTAGCGGGGACCGGGGAGCTGTTTTTT. It translates to CASSLARLAGTGELFF.

The chain joins TRBV19 to TRBJ1-5; D call uncertain. Deletions cut 6 bases from V and 6 bases from J, with 15 bases between. The germline CDR1 and CDR2 sequences are LNHDA and SQIVND (reference sequence). This CDR3 contains 14 residues. The CDR3 DNA is TGTGCCAGTAGCTCGGACTCCTGGGGTCAGCCCCAGCATTTT. The encoded protein is CASSSDSWGQPQHF. The full variable domain, rest sourced from reference TRBV19 and TRBJ1-5, is DGGITQSPKYLFRKEGQNVTLSCEQNLNHDAMYWYRQDPGQGLRLIYYSQIVNDFQKGDIAEGYSVSREKKESFPLTVTSAQKNPTAFYLCASSSDSWGQPQHFGDGTRLSIL.

The chain combines TRBV18 with TRBJ2-3; D is unresolved. V shed 1 base and J shed 2 bases, with 16 bases lying between them. Per germline, CDR1 KGHSH and CDR2 LQKENI. The CDR3 totals 17 residues. As DNA, the CDR3 is TGTGCCAGCTCACCACTTCGTAAGGGAACTAACACAGATACGCAGTATTTT. Its protein product is CASSPLRKGTNTDTQYF.

The chain links TRBV6-1 to TRBJ1-4; D possibly corresponds to TRBD1 (6 bases). The germline V gene has CDR1 MNHNS and CDR2 SASEGT. V was trimmed by 7 bases and J by 8 bases, leaving 17 bases between them. CDR3 size: 14 residues. This chain's CDR3 is CASIPGAVGEKLFF. As DNA, the CDR3 is TGTGCCAGCATCCCAGGGGCTGTAGGGGAAAAACTGTTTTTT.

The chain couples TRBV7-9 to TRBJ1-6, with 8 bases fitting TRBD1. There are 16 residues in the CDR3. In germline, CDR1 is SEHNR, CDR2 FQNEAQ (reference sequence). Trimming cost V 5 bases and J 4 bases; bases outside gene matches: 7. The CDR3 is CASSQGQGLYNSPLHF. The CDR3 nucleotides are TGTGCCAGCAGCCAAGGACAGGGCCTTTATAATTCACCCCTCCACTTT.

J is TRBJ1-2 and V is TRBV13; D gene unclear. Trimming pared 0 bases from V and 8 bases from J, leaving 7 bases between. The CDR3 runs to 12 residues. Germline CDR1 reads PRHDT; CDR2 reads FYEKMQ (reference sequence). CDR3 nucleotides: TGTGCCAGCAGCTTAGGCCCACTGGGCTACACCTTC. Encoded protein: CASSLGPLGYTF.

The V call is TRBV28, the J call TRBJ2-1, with D hard to call. V was cut by 4 bases and J by 9 bases, with 7 bases left in between. Per the germline V gene, CDR1 is MDHEN and CDR2 is SYDVKM. The CDR3 sequence is 11 residues long. CDR3 amino acids: CASSSRSEQFF. As DNA, the CDR3 is TGTGCCAGCAGTTCCCGATCTGAGCAGTTCTTC.

This sequence joins TRBV15 and TRBJ2-2; D unresolved. The CDR3 runs 19 residues. V was cut by 5 bases and J by 0 bases, with 22 bases left in between. From germline, CDR1 is LNHNV and CDR2 YYDKDF (reference sequence). CDR3 sequence reads: CATSRIFISTSANTGELFF. The CDR3 bases are TGTGCCACCAGCCGAATCTTTATATCGACATCCGCGAACACCGGGGAGCTGTTTTTT.

This clone was seen a handful of times. The rearrangement uses TRBV11-2 and TRBJ2-5, with D perhaps matching TRBD1 (5 bases). Germline V gives CDR1 SGHAT, CDR2 FQNNGV. Trimming stripped 5 bases from V and 1 base from J, with 14 bases between. The CDR3 has 15 amino acids. The CDR3 sequence: CASSPTGTRQETQYF. CDR3 sequence (DNA): TGTGCCAGCAGCCCTACAGGAACCCGCCAAGAGACCCAGTACTTC.

The table lists this clone with a few counts. In nucleotides, the CDR3 is TGCGCCAGCAGCCAAGATCCCCCCATCCGCAACTATGGCTACACCTTC. Translated: CASSQDPPIRNYGYTF. V usage is TRBV4-1 and J usage is TRBJ1-2; D remains unclear. Trimming left V 0 bases short and J 2 bases short, with 13 bases between. Per the germline V gene, CDR1 is MGHRA and CDR2 is YSYEKL. CDR3 length: 16 amino acids.

The rearrangement links TRBV4-1 to TRBJ2-3; TRBD2 matches at 8 bases. This CDR3 has 16 residues. After removal of 3 bases from V and 3 bases from J, the junction contained 8 bases not matched to a gene. CDR1 and CDR2 (germline): MGHRA, YSYEKL. The CDR3, as DNA: TGCGCCAGCAGCCACCGTACTAGCGGACGGACAGATACGCAGTATTTT. This codes for CASSHRTSGRTDTQYF.

This clone showed up just once. The rearrangement joins TRBV19 to TRBJ1-5, with unresolved D. The length of the CDR3 is 13 residues. Trimming took off 1 base at V and 4 bases at J, with 5 bases between the two ends. Germline CDR1 LNHDA, CDR2 SQIVND (reference sequence). The CDR3 loop reads CASSIGANQPQHF. In DNA form, the CDR3 reads TGTGCCAGTAGTATAGGGGCTAATCAGCCCCAGCATTTT.

V is TRBV30 and J is TRBJ1-5, with 7 bases matching TRBD1. Germline V CDR1 and CDR2: GTSNPN, SVGIG (reference sequence). This CDR3 region has 15 residues. Germline trimming cut 6 bases from V and 3 bases from J; bases unmatched to any gene: 11. CDR3 sequence: CACRDAGGDNQPQHF. The CDR3, as DNA: TGTGCCTGCCGGGACGCAGGGGGTGACAATCAGCCCCAGCATTTT.

The chain combines TRBV5-4 with TRBJ1-2, with TRBD1 matching 7 bases. The V segment lost 2 bases and the J segment 2 bases; nucleotides outside the gene matches: 6. Germline V gene data show CDR1 as SGHNT and CDR2 as YYREEE (reference sequence). The CDR3 consists of 15 residues. As DNA, the CDR3 is TGTGCCAGCAGCTTACAGGGACAGATAAACTATGGCTACACCTTC. The encoded protein is CASSLQGQINYGYTF.

J is TRBJ1-2 and V is TRBV30, with D possibly being TRBD1 (6 bases). Trimming removed 0 bases at V and 5 bases at J, with 16 bases between. Germline lookup yields CDR1 GTSNPN and CDR2 SVGIG (reference sequence). The CDR3 has 15 amino acids. CDR3 sequence: CAWSVPPRGLYGYTF. CDR3 bases: TGTGCCTGGAGTGTTCCCCCTCGGGGGCTATATGGCTACACCTTC.

This chain uses TRBV7-9 with TRBJ1-3, with D unresolved. The CDR3 extends over 16 amino acids. Trimming took off 0 bases at V and 0 bases at J, with 9 bases between the two ends. Germline values: CDR1 SEHNR, CDR2 FQNEAQ (reference sequence). DNA for the CDR3: TGTGCCAGCAGCTTAGCGGTCGCCGACTCTGGAAACACCATATATTTT. Translating gives CASSLAVADSGNTIYF.